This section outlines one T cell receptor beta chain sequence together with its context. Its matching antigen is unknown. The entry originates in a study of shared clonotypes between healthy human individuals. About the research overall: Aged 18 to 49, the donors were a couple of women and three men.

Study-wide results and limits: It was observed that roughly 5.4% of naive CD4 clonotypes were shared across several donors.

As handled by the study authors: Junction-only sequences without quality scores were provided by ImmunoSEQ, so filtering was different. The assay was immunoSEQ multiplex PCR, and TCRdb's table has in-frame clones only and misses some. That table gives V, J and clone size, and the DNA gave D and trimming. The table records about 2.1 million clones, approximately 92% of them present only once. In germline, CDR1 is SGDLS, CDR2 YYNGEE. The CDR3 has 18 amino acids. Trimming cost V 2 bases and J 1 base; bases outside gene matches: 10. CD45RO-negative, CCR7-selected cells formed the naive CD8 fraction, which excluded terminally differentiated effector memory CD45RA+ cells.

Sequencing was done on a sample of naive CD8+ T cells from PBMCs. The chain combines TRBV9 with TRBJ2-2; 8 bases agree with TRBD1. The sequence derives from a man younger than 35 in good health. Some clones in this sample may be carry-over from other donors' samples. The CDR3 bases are TGTGCCAGCAGCGTGAGACCGTTGGACAGGGAGAACACCGGGGAGCTGTTTTTT. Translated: CASSVRPLDRENTGELFF.